One and the same sample provided the 17 T cell receptor beta chains below, sequenced in a study of OX40 agonist ivuxolimab in advanced cancers. Profiling relied on immunoSEQ multiplex PCR, and the TCRdb table lists in-frame clones only, not all of them. Here the sample spans 65,000 to 70,000 clones, 80% to 85% being singletons. The sequencing here drew on CD4+ or CD8+ T cells sorted from blood, taken in a trial of the OX40 agonist ivuxolimab. These receptors were obtained from an adult with an advanced solid tumor such as melanoma, head and neck, liver or kidney cancer.

The count of this clone is one. V is TRBV7-8 and J is TRBJ1-5, with D possibly being TRBD1 (6 bases). The CDR3 has 14 residues. Trimming took off 4 bases at V and 4 bases at J, with 11 bases between the two ends. CDR1 is SGHVS, CDR2 FQNEAQ, per germline. In DNA form, the CDR3 reads TGTGCCAGCAGCTCCCGGGACACGAATCAGCCCCAGCATTTT. Encoded protein: CASSSRDTNQPQHF.

The gene calls are TRBV27 and TRBJ2-7; TRBD1 is a possible D gene (6 bases). V was shortened by 6 bases and J by 1 base, with 10 bases between the two germline ends. This CDR3 contains 13 residues. The V gene's germline CDR1 is MNHEY and CDR2 SMNVEV (reference sequence). The CDR3 DNA sequence: TGTGCCAGCAGGCGCCAGGGGTCCTACGAGCAGTACTTC. Translating gives CASRRQGSYEQYF.

The V gene is TRBV7-8, the J gene TRBJ2-1; 7 nucleotides line up with TRBD2. CDR3 length: 15 residues. The germline gives CDR1 SGHVS, CDR2 FQNEAQ. V lost 4 bases to trimming and J lost 0 bases; unmatched junction nucleotides: 3. CDR3 in amino acids: CASSWEGSSYNEQFF. The DNA of the CDR3 is TGTGCCAGCAGCTGGGAGGGGAGCTCCTACAATGAGCAGTTCTTC.

The chain carries TRBV18 and TRBJ2-7, with a possible D match to TRBD2 (5 bases). Between the trimmed V and J ends, which lost 3 bases and 0 bases, there was a span of 12 bases. The germline gives CDR1 KGHSH, CDR2 LQKENI. The CDR3 covers 15 residues. Written as DNA, the CDR3 is TGTGCCAGCTCACCTACTAGTTCGGCCTCCTACGAGCAGTACTTC. Translated, it gives CASSPTSSASYEQYF.

The V and J genes are TRBV6-1 and TRBJ2-7; TRBD2 agrees at 11 bases. Looked up from germline, CDR1 is MNHNS and CDR2 is SASEGT. The CDR3 is made up of 15 amino acids. Trimming removed 6 bases from V and 3 bases from J; junction bases left unmatched: 7. The CDR3 sequence: CASREGLAVSYEQYF. In DNA form, the CDR3 reads TGTGCCAGCAGGGAGGGACTAGCGGTAAGCTACGAGCAGTACTTC.

The chain employs TRBV6-1 and TRBJ1-2; D is ambiguous. CDR3 length: 13 residues. V dropped 1 base and J dropped 6 bases, with 9 bases sitting between them. Germline CDR1 and CDR2: MNHNS and SASEGT. CDR3 sequence: CASSEGGRHGYTF. In DNA form, the CDR3 reads TGTGCCAGCAGTGAAGGGGGTCGACATGGCTACACCTTC.

The chain is built from TRBV9 and TRBJ2-6; no clear D gene. Trimming took 0 bases from V and 1 from J, leaving 2 bases between them. CDR3 size: 14 residues. CDR1 is SGDLS and CDR2 is YYNGEE in the germline V gene. CDR3 in DNA: TGTGCCAGCAGCGTAGCTTCTGGGGCCAACGTCCTGACTTTC. Amino acid sequence: CASSVASGANVLTF.

The CDR3 region has the DNA TGTGCCAGCAGCTTAGCGACAGGGACTAGCGGGAGAATAGAGACCCAGTACTTC. Protein sequence: CASSLATGTSGRIETQYF. The J gene is TRBJ2-5, the V gene TRBV7-9; 14 nucleotides agree with TRBD2. CDR1 SEHNR and CDR2 FQNEAQ come from the germline V gene (reference sequence). The CDR3 consists of 18 residues. V lost 0 bases, J lost 4 bases, and 7 bases stayed unmatched.

The J gene is TRBJ1-2, the V gene TRBV27, with D possibly TRBD1 on 6 matching bases. CDR3 length: 12 residues. The germline V and J ends were trimmed by 6 bases and 5 bases, with 10 bases remaining between them. Looked up from germline, CDR1 is MNHEY and CDR2 is SMNVEV (reference sequence). CDR3 residues: CASRRQGYGYTF. The CDR3 DNA follows: TGTGCCAGCAGGAGGCAGGGGTATGGCTACACCTTC.

The rearrangement uses TRBV4-2 and TRBJ2-1, with 13 bases that match TRBD2. The CDR3 consists of 17 residues. V gave up 3 bases and J gave up 2 bases; unmatched junction bases: 4. Germline values: CDR1 LGHNA, CDR2 YNFKEQ. The CDR3 sequence: CASSQELAGGPYNEQFF. As DNA, the CDR3 is TGTGCCAGCAGCCAGGAACTAGCGGGGGGGCCCTACAATGAGCAGTTCTTC.

The rearrangement uses TRBV19 and TRBJ2-5; either TRBD1 or TRBD2 may fit D (6 bases each). V lost 5 bases and J 4 bases, leaving 17 bases between the germline ends. The germline gives CDR1 LNHDA, CDR2 SQIVND (reference sequence). The CDR3 has 15 residues. The CDR3 nucleotides are TGTGCCAGTAGTGTACAGGGAGGAAGCAGAGAGACCCAGTACTTC. As protein: CASSVQGGSRETQYF.

The table lists this clone with a few counts. Other nucleotide sequences in the sample specify the same CDR3. The rearrangement links TRBV19 to TRBJ2-7, with no clear D. The CDR3 totals 13 residues. Germline loops: CDR1 LNHDA, CDR2 SQIVND (reference sequence). V lost 3 bases and J 1 base, leaving 7 bases between the germline ends. The CDR3 here is CASSIPGSYEQYF. The CDR3 region has the DNA TGTGCCAGTAGTATCCCCGGGTCCTACGAGCAGTACTTC.

The rearrangement joins TRBV18 to TRBJ2-7, with 7 bases matching TRBD1. The V gene's germline CDR1 is KGHSH and CDR2 LQKENI. The CDR3 loop spans 14 amino acids. V trimming: 2 bases; J trimming: 3 bases; junction bases outside the gene matches: 4. The CDR3 nucleotides are TGTGCCAGCTCACCAGGACAGGTAGGCTACGAGCAGTACTTC. It is translated as CASSPGQVGYEQYF.

Here the CDR3 DNA reads TGTGCCAGCAGCCTTGGTGGAGGAGCCTACGAGCAGTACTTC. It is translated as CASSLGGGAYEQYF. This chain connects TRBV28 to TRBJ2-7, with D possibly matching TRBD2 (5 bases). The CDR3 sequence is 14 residues long. Germline CDR1 MDHEN, CDR2 SYDVKM. The V end was cut by 6 bases, the J end by 2 bases, with 14 bases between.

The count of this clone is one. The chain carries TRBV4-1 and TRBJ2-3; TRBD1 agrees at 9 bases. Trimming at V came to 4 bases and at J to 4 bases, leaving 6 bases not matched to a gene. Germline V CDR1 and CDR2: MGHRA, YSYEKL. The CDR3 is 15 amino acids. The chain's CDR3 is CASSLRQGGADTQYF. CDR3 bases: TGCGCCAGCAGCCTACGACAGGGGGGTGCAGATACGCAGTATTTT.

The chain links TRBV27 to TRBJ2-7; no reliable D call. Looked up from germline, CDR1 is MNHEY and CDR2 is SMNVEV (reference sequence). V lost 5 bases to trimming and J lost 1 base, with 9 bases between them. This CDR3 has 13 amino acids. The DNA of the CDR3 is TGTGCCAGCAGTGCCCCACTGTCCTACGAGCAGTACTTC. Protein: CASSAPLSYEQYF.

The chain carries TRBV18 and TRBJ2-1; possible D gene TRBD2, 5 bases. The V gene lost 5 bases and the J gene lost 1 base, with 6 bases spanning the gap. This CDR3 has 13 residues. CDR1 KGHSH and CDR2 LQKENI come from the germline V gene. CDR3: CASSWESYNEQFF. CDR3 sequence (DNA): TGTGCCAGCTCATGGGAGTCCTACAATGAGCAGTTCTTC.